Following are 16 T cell receptor beta chains from one sample sequenced in a study of T-cell memory formation after mild COVID-19. TCRdb reprocessed the 5' RACE reads with MiXCR, giving one entry per CDR3 protein. The repertoire holds some 300,000 distinct CDR3 sequences, with 15% to 20% as singletons. Sequencing was carried out using PBMCs or a T cell subset sorted from them (not recorded which). The source of these receptors is a man aged 18 to 29 who had mild COVID-19 (a few samples of this study predate the infection). Cell type and time point are not known.

In this sample, this clonotype turned up a few times. CDR3 residues: CASSLEGSPQETQYF. The DNA of the CDR3 is TGTGCCAGCAGTTTAGAGGGTAGTCCCCAAGAGACCCAGTACTTC. The chain uses TRBV28 and TRBJ2-5, with a possible D match to TRBD2 (5 bases). Trimming removed 2 bases at V and 1 base at J, with 11 bases between. Germline V gene data show CDR1 as MDHEN and CDR2 as SYDVKM. CDR3 length: 15 residues. The whole variable domain, filled in from reference TRBV28 and TRBJ2-5, reads DVKVTQSSRYLVKRTGEKVFLECVQDMDHENMFWYRQDPGLGLRLIYFSYDVKMKEKGDIPEGYSVSREKKERFSLILESASTNQTSMYLCASSLEGSPQETQYFGPGTRLLVL.

This chain links TRBV5-1 with TRBJ1-2; no reliable D call. Germline CDR1 reads SGHRS; CDR2 reads YFSETQ. The CDR3 contains 14 residues. V was cut by 0 bases and J by 6 bases, with 12 bases left in between. CDR3 residues: CASSLERVGNGYTF. The CDR3, as DNA: TGCGCCAGCAGCTTGGAGCGGGTAGGGAATGGCTACACCTTC.

This chain joins TRBV5-6 and TRBJ1-1, with 7 bases lining up with TRBD1. CDR1 SGHDT and CDR2 YYEEEE come from the germline V gene. The CDR3 is made up of 13 amino acids. Trimming cost V 4 bases and J 8 bases; bases outside gene matches: 8. CDR3 DNA: TGTGCCAGCAGCCGACAGGGACCAGGAGAAGCTTTCTTT. It yields the protein CASSRQGPGEAFF.

The chain uses TRBV11-2 and TRBJ2-1; 11 bases line up with TRBD2. J lost 3 bases, V lost 1 base, and 5 bases had no gene match. This CDR3 contains 17 residues. The germline V gene has CDR1 SGHAT and CDR2 FQNNGV. CDR3 DNA sequence: TGTGCCAGCAGCTTAGTTCCTAGCGGGGGGTACTACAATGAGCAGTTCTTC. Encoded protein: CASSLVPSGGYYNEQFF. The variable domain in full, with the rest retrieved from reference TRBV11-2 and TRBJ2-1, is EAGVAQSPRYKIIEKRQSVAFWCNPISGHATLYWYQQILGQGPKLLIQFQNNGVVDDSQLPKDRFSAERLKGVDSTLKIQPAKLEDSAVYLCASSLVPSGGYYNEQFFGPGTRLTVL.

J is TRBJ1-2 and V is TRBV7-2, with 8 bases identical to TRBD1. Germline CDR1 SGHTA, CDR2 FQGNSA. The CDR3 is 18 residues long. With 2 bases clipped from V and 0 bases from J, the junction kept 11 bases outside the gene matches. CDR3 region: CASSLSGGERETNYGYTF. CDR3 DNA sequence: TGTGCCAGCAGCTTATCAGGGGGCGAGCGGGAAACTAACTATGGCTACACCTTC.

The rearrangement links TRBV12-3 or TRBV12-4 to TRBJ2-7; D might be TRBD1 (6 bases). CDR3 length equals 17 residues. Deletions cut 5 bases from V and 0 bases from J, with 20 bases between. The CDR3 DNA reads TGTGCCAGCAGTCCACCCCCCACAGGGCCCTTCTCCTACGAGCAGTACTTC. It translates to CASSPPPTGPFSYEQYF.

This clonotype was counted between two and nine times. The CDR3 DNA reads as TGTGCCAGCAGCCCCGGCGGGGGGGGCTACAATGAGCAGTTCTTC. As protein: CASSPGGGGYNEQFF. The chain links TRBV5-5 to TRBJ2-1; 9 bases map to TRBD2. V shed 4 bases and J 3 bases; nucleotides not matched to a gene: 5. Germline values: CDR1 SGHKS, CDR2 YYEKEE (reference sequence). The length of the CDR3 is 15 residues.

V gene TRBV20-1 combines with J gene TRBJ1-1, with D perhaps TRBD1 (6 bases). CDR3 length: 12 residues. CDR1 is DFQATT and CDR2 is SNEGSKA in the germline V gene (reference sequence). Trimming pared 3 bases from V and 4 bases from J, leaving 9 bases between. The CDR3 region has the DNA TGCAGTGCTAGGACAGGCGGCACTGAAGCTTTCTTT. Its protein product is CSARTGGTEAFF.

The J gene is TRBJ1-1, the V gene TRBV21-1; the D call in the table, TRBD1, was not verified against the DNA. TRBV21-1 is noted as a pseudogene. The CDR3 runs 15 residues. The CDR3 bases are TGTGCCAGCAGCCCCCCCCGGGGGGTTTACACTGAAGCTTTCTTT. The encoded protein is CASSPPRGVYTEAFF.

The sample holds a few counts of this clonotype. V and J are TRBV2 and TRBJ2-1; TRBD2 agrees at 7 bases. The germline V gene encodes CDR1 SNHLY and CDR2 FYNNEI. The J segment lost 0 bases and the V segment lost 0 bases, leaving 2 bases of the junction unmatched. The CDR3 spans 16 residues. This CDR3 is CASSEAASGSYNEQFF. The CDR3 DNA sequence: TGTGCCAGCAGTGAAGCGGCTAGCGGCTCCTACAATGAGCAGTTCTTC.

The chain combines TRBV12-2 with TRBJ2-3; no check of the table's D call, TRBD1, against the DNA was made. TRBV12-2 is termed a pseudogene. The CDR3 contains 13 residues. The CDR3 here is CASRPGASDTQYF. DNA for the CDR3: TGTGCAAGTCGCCCAGGGGCCTCAGATACGCAGTATTTT.

This clonotype was seen only a few times. V usage is TRBV4-3 and J usage is TRBJ2-1, with 7 positions matching TRBD1. The CDR3 has 15 residues. Germline-derived CDR1 and CDR2 are LGHNA and YSLEER. V dropped 0 bases and J dropped 4; count of bases not matched to a gene: 3. Written as DNA, the CDR3 is TGCGCCAGCAGCCAAGATACGGACAGGTACAATGAGCAGTTCTTC. Translation gives CASSQDTDRYNEQFF.

J is TRBJ2-4 and V is TRBV5-6; possibly TRBD2 for D (6 bases). The CDR3 spans 17 residues. Germline CDR1 is SGHDT and CDR2 is YYEEEE. V shed 3 bases and J shed 0 bases, with 16 bases lying between them. The CDR3 reads CASSSEGIPLAKNIQYF. DNA of the CDR3: TGTGCCAGCAGCTCGGAGGGGATACCTTTAGCCAAAAACATTCAGTACTTC.

Points on this clonotype: Since the CDR3 does not end with the conserved phenylalanine or tryptophan, this likely comes from a read error. The CDR3 loop reads CASSLRRGAQASGNEQFL. Written as DNA, the CDR3 is TGTGCCAGCAGTTTGCGGCGTGGGGCACAGGCGTCAGGCAATGAGCAGTTCTTA. The chain employs TRBV12-3 or TRBV12-4 and TRBJ2-1, with D tentatively TRBD1 (5 bases). This CDR3 contains 18 residues. With 3 bases removed from V and 6 bases from J, the gap between germline ends came to 24 bases.

This clonotype was detected only a few times. The chain has TRBV15 and TRBJ1-5, with D maybe TRBD1 (6 bases). Germline V gene sequence: CDR1 LNHNV, CDR2 YYDKDF (reference sequence). V was clipped by 0 bases and J by 7 bases, with 13 bases between them. The CDR3 has 15 amino acids. The CDR3 DNA sequence: TGTGCCACCAGCAGAGAGTTGGGGGGCAGACAGCCCCAGCATTTT. This codes for CATSRELGGRQPQHF.

This clonotype was counted a few times. The V gene is TRBV7-9, the J gene TRBJ1-5; D not certain. There are 14 residues in the CDR3. CDR1 and CDR2 (germline): SEHNR, FQNEAQ (reference sequence). Trimming took 5 bases from V and 5 from J, leaving 13 bases between them. The CDR3 is CASSPSGSYQPQHF. CDR3 coding DNA: TGTGCCAGCAGCCCTTCGGGATCGTATCAGCCCCAGCATTTT.